Reported below is one TCR beta chain. Its target is not known. Among the patients, none had received any treatment before thyroid surgery. This CDR3 region has 11 residues. Trimming cost V 7 bases and J 4 bases, with 9 bases left between them. From germline, CDR1 is DFQATT and CDR2 SNEGSKA (reference sequence). The data belong to a study of metastatic and nonmetastatic thyroid tumors. Overall study context: Repertoire comparisons spanned blood and tumor or nodule tissue from malignant and benign thyroid patients.

Study observations and caveats: Relative to benign nodules, malignant thyroid tumors were reportedly characterized by significantly elevated TCR beta diversity in blood and tumor.

Original analysis: The study built a papillary thyroid cancer distant-metastasis classifier from CDR3 differences across clinicopathological groups. From the PCR reads, TCRdb re-called clones with MiXCR. V and J calls and clone size were set by TCRdb, not the authors. The table lists 11,000 to 15,000 clones, around 30% of them singletons. Sequenced input: tumor tissue. The V and J genes are TRBV20-1 and TRBJ2-3; D is undetermined. The clonotype originates from a female donor with papillary thyroid cancer or a benign thyroid nodule (not recorded which). Some clones in this sample may be carry-over from other donors' samples. DNA for the CDR3: TGCAGTGGCGTGGAGTCAGATACGCAGTATTTT. It translates to CSGVESDTQYF.